This TCR beta chain was recovered during a study of beta chain features in type 1 diabetes. The authors reverse transcribed all of the isolated RNA, so sequencing captured expressed TCRB transcripts. Libraries were prepared by immunoSEQ multiplex PCR; TCRdb keeps only in-frame clonotypes and omits some of them. The sample lists 160,000 or so clones, around 10% occurring once. Study findings and constraints: In patients and controls equally, PCR might favor templates that are shorter.

This clone has more than one count but fewer than ten. The antigen is unknown. V dropped 4 bases and J dropped 7 bases, with 8 bases sitting between them. This CDR3 contains 11 residues. Germline values: CDR1 SGDLS, CDR2 YYNGEE. The chain carries TRBV9 and TRBJ1-2; D unresolved. The TCR originated in a man younger than 35 in good health. Sequencing used central memory CD4+ T cells from blood. CDR3 loop: CASSLLGGYTF. CDR3 sequence (DNA): TGTGCCAGCAGCCTCTTGGGTGGCTACACCTTC.